The TCR beta chain described here comes from a study of identical twins. General observations from the study: The study drew conclusions from cross-sectional statistical analysis, not from following the same donors. Cord blood beta clonotypes present at high abundance carried fewer insertions; no such pattern appeared in memory repertoires.

TCRdb fed the 5' RACE reads into MiXCR, producing one record per CDR3 protein. The sample has approximately 230,000 distinct CDR3 sequences; 6.5% are singletons. Of note for this clonotype: Its specificity is unknown.

The sample was also reused in another study, on T cells expressing NK-cell markers. That work states: The share of CD8+ T cells held by dominant NKG2C+ clonotypes was about 1.0-7.5% in six donors.

Sequenced: CD8+ T cells sorted from blood. The TCR originated in a woman between 18 and 30 years old in good health.

The CDR3 sequence: CASTNGPEKLNTEAFF. The CDR3 nucleotides are TGTGCCAGCACCAACGGACCGGAAAAATTGAACACTGAAGCTTTCTTT. The chain employs TRBV9 and TRBJ1-1; D call uncertain. The V end lost 6 bases, the J end lost 0 bases, and 18 bases lay between the germline ends. CDR3 length: 16 amino acids. The germline CDR1 and CDR2 sequences are SGDLS and YYNGEE.